The 5 T cell receptor beta chains reported below all come from one sample, sequenced in a study of immune characterization of retroperitoneal liposarcoma. TCRdb fed the PCR reads into MiXCR, producing one record per CDR3 protein. Of roughly 9,800 distinct CDR3 sequences listed, 25% to 30% were seen once; the top ten hold roughly 8.5%. Sequences were obtained from tumor tissue. The receptors were gathered from a male donor with retroperitoneal liposarcoma.

In this sample, this clonotype is medium-sized. V is TRBV6-1 and J is TRBJ2-3; D is perhaps TRBD1 or TRBD2 (5 bases each). The CDR3 sequence is 12 residues long. Trimming cost V 5 bases and J 9 bases, with 12 bases left between them. Germline lookup yields CDR1 MNHNS and CDR2 SASEGT. The DNA of the CDR3 is TGTGCCAGCAGTCCCCAGGGACGAACGCAGTATTTT. Amino acid sequence: CASSPQGRTQYF.

Regarding this clonotype: Being one base from a much bigger clone, this may be a read error. The chain employs TRBV6-1 and TRBJ2-5, with 7 bases matching TRBD1. The CDR3 runs to 15 residues. V lost 5 bases, J lost 11 bases, and 17 bases stayed unmatched. The germline gives CDR1 MNHNS, CDR2 SASEGT. The CDR3 DNA reads as TGTGCCAGCAGTAGCAGACAGGGCTCCTTCAATGAGCAGTACTTC. As protein: CASSSRQGSFNEQYF.

The chain is built from TRBV10-2 and TRBJ1-2; 11 bases are a match to TRBD1. The CDR3 covers 13 residues. J was trimmed by 5 bases and V by 6 bases; bases with no gene match: 2. CDR1 and CDR2 (germline): WSHSY, SAAADI. The CDR3 nucleotides read TGCGCCAGCAGGAGGGACAGGGGGTATGGCTACACCTTC. Translation: CASRRDRGYGYTF.

This chain links TRBV6-9 with TRBJ2-4, with D possibly being TRBD2 (5 bases). The end of the DNA fits TRBJ2-5 better, so the J call may be wrong. The CDR3 has 14 residues. Germline V gives CDR1 MNHGY, CDR2 SVAAGI. The CDR3 protein is CASIKGSLGETQYF. The DNA for the CDR3 is TGTGCCAGCATCAAAGGGAGCTTGGGAGAGACCCAGTACTTC.

The table lists this clonotype with a few counts. The chain combines TRBV6-1 with TRBJ2-2; 9 nucleotides agree with TRBD1. J was trimmed by 7 bases and V by 6 bases; bases with no gene match: 12. This CDR3 has 16 residues. Germline V CDR1 and CDR2: MNHNS, SASEGT. CDR3 in DNA: TGTGCCAGCAGATCCTCCGGGACAGGGCGTGGCGGGGAGCTGTTTTTT. Protein: CASRSSGTGRGGELFF.